This entry lists 3 T cell receptor beta chains sequenced from one sample in a study of STAT5B mutations in CD4+ large granular lymphocyte leukemia. The table came from immunoSEQ multiplex PCR; TCRdb's copy has only in-frame clones and leaves some out. The data hold 30,000 to 40,000 clones, with more than 70% observed a single time. Sequences were obtained from CD4+ T cells from blood buffy coats. All receptors derive from a human donor in good health.

The chain combines TRBV6-1 with TRBJ1-3; D is unresolved. This CDR3 contains 13 residues. The V end was cut by 8 bases, the J end by 2 bases, with 10 bases between. Per the germline V gene, CDR1 is MNHNS and CDR2 is SASEGT. CDR3 coding DNA: TGTGCCAGCTGTGTGGGGACTGGAAACACCATATATTTT. Amino acids: CASCVGTGNTIYF.

V gene TRBV2 combines with J gene TRBJ2-2; D call uncertain. The V end was cut by 3 bases, the J end by 1 base, with 6 bases between. The CDR3 loop spans 14 amino acids. CDR1 SNHLY and CDR2 FYNNEI come from the germline V gene. CDR3 coding DNA: TGTGCCAGCAGTGATGGGAAGAACACCGGGGAGCTGTTTTTT. Translating gives CASSDGKNTGELFF. The full variable domain, rest sourced from reference TRBV2 and TRBJ2-2, is EPEVTQTPSHQVTQMGQEVILRCVPISNHLYFYWYRQILGQKVEFLVSFYNNEISEKSEIFDDQFSVERPDGSNFTLKIRSTKLEDSAMYFCASSDGKNTGELFFGEGSRLTVL.

This clone turned up a few times. V is TRBV2 and J is TRBJ1-4; the match to TRBD1 covers 7 bases. This CDR3 has 14 amino acids. Trimming at V came to 4 bases and at J to 4 bases, leaving 3 bases not matched to a gene. Germline V lookup: CDR1 SNHLY, CDR2 FYNNEI. CDR3 DNA sequence: TGTGCCAGCAGTGTTGACAGGGTTAATGAAAAACTGTTTTTT. Amino acids: CASSVDRVNEKLFF.